The rows below give T cell receptor beta chains drawn from one sample of a study of T cell clonotyping in hematopoietic cell transplantation. Profiled with immunoSEQ multiplex PCR; TCRdb holds only in-frame clones, not every one. The sample lists fewer than 7,000 clones, roughly 32% occurring once. The sample consisted of peripheral blood mononuclear cells, taken 30 days after allogeneic stem cell transplant. Receptors originate from a female patient aged 50 to 60 who had an allogeneic stem cell transplant from an unrelated donor, so the T cells may come from the graft donor. Some clones in this sample may be carry-over from other donors' samples. Each CDR3 is given with its conserved first and last residue. The D gene is left open where the match is weak. Only part of the rows carry a size: once, few, many, or a class if the clone is expanded.

d_gene	j_gene	v_gene	abundance	CDR3nt	CDR3aa
NA	TRBJ1-1	TRBV30	once	TGTGCCTGGTCCACTCAGGAGGACACTGAAGCTTTCTTT	CAWSTQEDTEAFF
NA	TRBJ2-2	TRBV5-1	few	TGCGCCAGCAGCTTAGAAGCCGGGGAGCTGTTTTTT	CASSLEAGELFF
TRBD2	TRBJ2-5	TRBV7-3	few	TGTGCCAGCAGCCGAGGACTAGCGGATCAAGAGACCCAGTACTTC	CASSRGLADQETQYF
TRBD2	TRBJ2-1	TRBV5-6	NA	TGTGCCAGCAGCTACGGGGAGGGTGTGAGATTCTTC	CASSYGEGVRFF
NA	TRBJ1-5	TRBV6-5	NA	TGTGCCAGCAGTCCGTGGGTCGGGAAGCCCCAGCATTTT	CASSPWVGKPQHF
NA	TRBJ2-7	TRBV7-2	few	TGTGCCAGCAGCTTGGGAATCGAGCAGTACTTC	CASSLGIEQYF
NA	TRBJ1-1	TRBV20-1	few	TGCAGGGCGCTGGGGACTGAAGCTTTCTTT	CRALGTEAFF
TRBD2	TRBJ2-7	TRBV4-2	NA	TGTGCCAGCAGCCAAGAACAGGCGGGGACTAGCTACGAGCAGTACTTC	CASSQEQAGTSYEQYF
NA	TRBJ2-5	TRBV5-5	few	TGTGCCAGCACCTTACAGGGCTGGGAGACCCAGTACTTC	CASTLQGWETQYF
NA	TRBJ1-1	TRBV30	NA	TGTGCCTGGAGTCTACAGGGTGGTACTGAAGCTTTCTTT	CAWSLQGGTEAFF
NA	TRBJ1-1	TRBV5-1	NA	TGCGCCAGCAGCTTGGAGGGGGGAAGGACCACTGAAGCTTTCTTT	CASSLEGGRTTEAFF
NA	TRBJ1-5	TRBV19	few	TGTGCCAGTAGTATCCGGGAAGTGGGCAATCAGCCCCAGCATTTT	CASSIREVGNQPQHF
NA	TRBJ2-7	TRBV19	few	TGTGCCAGTAGTGAGGACAATTCCCACGAGCAGTACTTC	CASSEDNSHEQYF
NA	TRBJ2-7	TRBV28	medium-sized	TGTGCCAGCAGTTTGCACCCCACCTCCTACGAGCAGTACTTC	CASSLHPTSYEQYF
NA	TRBJ1-5	TRBV5-1	few	TGCGCCAGCAGCCCAGGGGTTGGTCAGCCCCAGCATTTT	CASSPGVGQPQHF
NA	TRBJ1-1	TRBV30	NA	TGTGCCTGGATGTCACACACTGAAGCTTTCTTT	CAWMSHTEAFF
NA	TRBJ1-2	TRBV4-2	few	TGTGCCAGCAGCCAAGATACGGGAAGGGGCTACACCTTC	CASSQDTGRGYTF
NA	TRBJ1-2	TRBV4-3	NA	TGCGCCAGCAGCCAAGATAGGGGTTCCGGCGGCTACACCTTC	CASSQDRGSGGYTF
NA	TRBJ1-2	TRBV2	NA	TGTGCCAGCAGTGAAACGGGAAACTATGGCTACACCTTC	CASSETGNYGYTF
NA	TRBJ2-7	TRBV28	few	TGTGCCAGCAGCCGCCCATGGTGGAGAGACGCAGGTTACGAGCAGTACTTC	CASSRPWWRDAGYEQYF
NA	TRBJ1-1	TRBV30	NA	TGTGCCTGGTCAAAGGGCACTGAAGCTTTCTTT	CAWSKGTEAFF
NA	TRBJ1-5	TRBV30	few	TGTGCCTGGAGCTCCTCGGACGGACTATATCAGCCCCAGCATTTT	CAWSSSDGLYQPQHF
NA	TRBJ1-1	TRBV6-5	large	TGTGCCAGCAGTTCCGGGATGACTGAAGCTTTCTTT	CASSSGMTEAFF
TRBD1	TRBJ1-6	TRBV30	NA	TGTGCCTGGGAGGGGGCGTATAATTCACCCCTCCACTTT	CAWEGAYNSPLHF
NA	TRBJ1-6	TRBV30	NA	TGTGCCTGGCACCATTTTGAACAGGGTGTAAAATCACCCCTCCACTTT	CAWHHFEQGVKSPLHF
NA	TRBJ2-7	TRBV27	few	TGTGCCAGCAGTTTGGGAGTCCCCTACGAGCAGTACTTC	CASSLGVPYEQYF
NA	TRBJ2-5	TRBV30	NA	TGTGCCTGGAGTGTACAAGGAGAGACCCAGTACTTC	CAWSVQGETQYF
TRBD1	TRBJ2-7	TRBV2	few	TGTGCCAGCAGTCCTACCGGGACAGGTAGGCAGTACTTC	CASSPTGTGRQYF
TRBD1	TRBJ1-2	TRBV27	few	TGTGCCAGCAGTTTCTCCCCCGGACAGGGAAAAGAGGGCTACACCTTC	CASSFSPGQGKEGYTF
NA	TRBJ2-1	TRBV27	NA	TGTGCCAGCAGTTTTACGGTTCAGTATGAGCAGTTCTTC	CASSFTVQYEQFF
NA	TRBJ1-2	TRBV25-1	NA	TGTGCCAGCAGGGACAGCTATAACTATGGCTACACCTTC	CASRDSYNYGYTF
TRBD1	TRBJ2-3	TRBV25-1	NA	TGTGCCAGCAGTCCCCGGGACAGGGATGATACGCAGTATTTT	CASSPRDRDDTQYF
NA	TRBJ1-5	TRBV2	few	TGTGCCAGCAGTACACAGGGAAAGGGCCAGCCCCAGCATTTT	CASSTQGKGQPQHF
NA	TRBJ2-1	TRBV30	NA	TGTGCCTGGAGGCTTAAAGGGTGGGTCGACAATGAGCAGTTCTTC	CAWRLKGWVDNEQFF
NA	TRBJ1-4	TRBV28	NA	TGTGCCAGCAGTCCGTTCATGGGGACTAATGAAAAACTGTTTTTT	CASSPFMGTNEKLFF
NA	TRBJ1-1	TRBV14	NA	TGTGCCAGCAGCCAAGTTGGGCGCACTGAAGCTTTCTTT	CASSQVGRTEAFF
NA	TRBJ2-7	TRBV30	few	TGTGCCTGGAGTGGGATACAGGGCTACGAGCAGTACTTC	CAWSGIQGYEQYF
NA	TRBJ2-5	TRBV28	NA	TGTGCCAGCAGTTTTGATGAGACCCAGTACTTC	CASSFDETQYF